A selection of T cell receptor beta chains follows, all from one sample in a study of shared clonotypes between healthy human individuals. The assay was immunoSEQ multiplex PCR, and TCRdb's table has in-frame clones only and misses some. The sample includes millions of clones, over 85% seen only once; the top ten take around 1.1%. The specimen was naive CD8+ T cells sorted from blood. These receptors all stem from a man younger than 30 in good health. Each CDR3 is given with its conserved first and last residue. D genes are given only for firm matches. Only some rows state a clone size, as once, few, many or a class for expanded clones.

CDR3aa: CASSGRDTWAEAFF
v_gene: TRBV9
abundance: once
d_gene: NA

CDR3aa: CASSSVDGYYEQYF
v_gene: TRBV7-9
abundance: NA
d_gene: NA

CDR3aa: CASTQEGYGYTF
v_gene: TRBV6-6
abundance: NA
d_gene: NA

CDR3aa: CASSQEDLPGTKGEKLFF
v_gene: TRBV4-1
abundance: NA
d_gene: NA

CDR3aa: CASSLVGGDYEQYF
v_gene: TRBV28
abundance: NA
d_gene: NA

CDR3aa: CASSQTSNSNQPQHF
v_gene: TRBV4-1
abundance: NA
d_gene: NA

CDR3aa: CASSYDPSGGNGYTF
v_gene: TRBV6-5
abundance: NA
d_gene: NA

CDR3aa: CAISVGQGYDEQYF
v_gene: TRBV10-3
abundance: once
d_gene: NA

CDR3aa: CATSRRSARAMHEQFF
v_gene: TRBV15
abundance: NA
d_gene: NA

CDR3aa: CASSAQGYEQYF
v_gene: TRBV7-9
abundance: NA
d_gene: NA

CDR3aa: CASSQRTSGQETQYF
v_gene: TRBV13
abundance: NA
d_gene: TRBD2

CDR3aa: CASSLLGAGNEQFF
v_gene: TRBV5-6
abundance: NA
d_gene: NA

CDR3aa: CASSFATGVYEQYF
v_gene: TRBV27
abundance: NA
d_gene: TRBD1

CDR3aa: CASSKTWNTGELFF
v_gene: TRBV7-9
abundance: NA
d_gene: NA

CDR3aa: CASSQGDRVNTEAFF
v_gene: TRBV4-1
abundance: NA
d_gene: TRBD1

CDR3aa: CAWSADSSSGNTIYF
v_gene: TRBV30
abundance: NA
d_gene: NA

CDR3aa: CASSIVPGLAENEQFF
v_gene: TRBV19
abundance: NA
d_gene: NA